Included here is one TCR beta chain sequence, with context. Its antigen is still unknown. Primers: 60 Vbeta forward and 13 Jbeta reverse. Profiled with immunoSEQ multiplex PCR; TCRdb holds only in-frame clones, not every one. The sample carries some 150,000 clones, around 80% recorded once. This entry belongs to a study of cytomegalovirus exposure and HLA in healthy donors. Overall study context: About 85 million unique TCR sequences came from HLA-typed donors in an early release.

Study conclusions and caveats: Sequencing had likely introduced a cluster of highly shared sequence variants as an artifact. Several of the most significant clusters appeared linked to common viral pathogens, based on a later analysis.

Trimming removed 2 bases from V and 4 bases from J; junction bases left unmatched: 2. This CDR3 contains 14 residues. The germline gives CDR1 LGHNA, CDR2 YSLEER. The material sequenced was PBMCs. This chain connects TRBV4-3 to TRBJ1-1, with TRBD1 matching 9 bases. This clonotype originated in a woman aged 50 to 60 in good health and CMV-seropositive. The CDR3 bases are TGCGCCAGCAGCCAATTGACAGGGGGCACTGAAGCTTTCTTT. The encoded protein is CASSQLTGGTEAFF.